This TCR beta chain was captured by sequencing in a study of T cell repertoires and Cas9 in healthy adults. The germline CDR1 and CDR2 sequences are SGHDT and YYEEEE. The CDR3 length is 14 residues. The V end was cut by 0 bases, the J end by 4 bases, with 10 bases between. Sequenced by immunoSEQ multiplex PCR; TCRdb stores in-frame clones only, minus some. The sample holds fewer than 15,000 clones, about 89% seen once. A word on this clone: Its antigen is as yet unknown.

Broader study findings: SpCas9-reactive effector T cells were reportedly restrained in vitro by SpCas9-reactive regulatory T cells.

The rearrangement links TRBV5-6 to TRBJ2-5; D unresolved. The receptor was isolated from a human donor in good health. Sequenced sample: Tregs (CD4+, CD25+, CD127-, CD137-, CD154-) from PBMCs; culture status not recorded. CDR3: CASSLVLGSETQYF. In nucleotides, the CDR3 is TGTGCCAGCAGCTTGGTCCTGGGGTCAGAGACCCAGTACTTC. The complete variable domain, with remaining parts taken from reference TRBV5-6 and TRBJ2-5, reads DAGVTQSPTHLIKTRGQQVTLRCSPKSGHDTVSWYQQALGQGPQFIFQYYEEEERQRGNFPDRFSGHQFPNYSSELNVNALLLGDSALYLCASSLVLGSETQYFGPGTRLLVL.